This entry features one TCR beta chain sequence. These data are taken from a study of cytomegalovirus exposure and HLA in healthy donors. Germline CDR1 is LNHDA and CDR2 is SQIVND (reference sequence). V lost 10 bases and J lost 4; bases outside the gene matches: 8. This CDR3 has 13 residues. Repertoires were generated with immunoSEQ multiplex PCR, while TCRdb's copy carries only in-frame clones and drops some. The data hold under 150,000 clones, with 88% observed a single time. The sample comprised PBMCs. V usage is TRBV19 and J usage is TRBJ2-7; 9 nucleotides line up with TRBD1. The TCR comes from a woman under 30 in good health and CMV-seropositive. CDR3 in amino acids: CATRQGVRYEQYF. CDR3 coding DNA: TGTGCCACCCGACAGGGGGTTAGGTACGAGCAGTACTTC. Full variable domain (missing parts from reference TRBV19 and TRBJ2-7): DGGITQSPKYLFRKEGQNVTLSCEQNLNHDAMYWYRQDPGQGLRLIYYSQIVNDFQKGDIAEGYSVSREKKESFPLTVTSAQKNPTAFYLCATRQGVRYEQYFGPGTRLTVT.